This TCR beta chain was recorded in a study of cytomegalovirus exposure and HLA in healthy donors. The germline V and J ends were trimmed by 7 bases and 4 bases, with 10 bases remaining between them. The CDR3 runs to 13 residues. Germline V gene sequence: CDR1 WNHNN, CDR2 SYGVQD (reference sequence). The PCR employed 60 Vbeta primers together with 13 Jbeta primers. Produced via immunoSEQ multiplex PCR; TCRdb's table is partial and in-frame only. Of approximately 190,000 clones listed, roughly 80% are singletons. General study points: Previously analyzed data showed that most TCR beta V segments were productive at a frequency of about 87% or about 30%. When analyzed later, the rates of TCR association showed variation by HLA locus, with DRB1 the most and HLA-C the fewest.

Points on this clone: Its cognate antigen is unknown.

This TCR derives from a man aged 40-55 years in good health and CMV-seropositive. The sample comprised PBMCs. The rearrangement joins TRBV10-1 to TRBJ2-2; TRBD1 might be the D (5 bases). This CDR3 reads CASNDRGTGELFF. As DNA, the CDR3 is TGCGCCAGCAATGATAGGGGCACCGGGGAGCTGTTTTTT.